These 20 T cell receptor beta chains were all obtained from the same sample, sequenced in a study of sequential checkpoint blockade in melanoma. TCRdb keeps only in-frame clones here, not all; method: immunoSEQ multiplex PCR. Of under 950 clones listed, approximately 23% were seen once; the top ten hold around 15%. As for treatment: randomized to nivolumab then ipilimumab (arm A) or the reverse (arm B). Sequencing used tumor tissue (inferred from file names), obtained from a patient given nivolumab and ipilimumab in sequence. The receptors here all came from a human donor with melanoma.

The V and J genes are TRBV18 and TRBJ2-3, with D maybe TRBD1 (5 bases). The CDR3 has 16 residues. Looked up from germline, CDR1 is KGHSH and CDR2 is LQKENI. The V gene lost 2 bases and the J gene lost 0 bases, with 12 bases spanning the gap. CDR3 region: CASSPRGLISTDTQYF. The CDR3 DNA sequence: TGTGCCAGCTCACCAAGGGGATTAATTAGCACAGATACGCAGTATTTT.

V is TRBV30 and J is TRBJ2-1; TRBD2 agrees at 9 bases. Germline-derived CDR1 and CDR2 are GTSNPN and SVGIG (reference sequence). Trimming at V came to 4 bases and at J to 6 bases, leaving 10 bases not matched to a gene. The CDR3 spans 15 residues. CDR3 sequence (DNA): TGTGCCTGGACCCCCGGGACTAGCAGAATCAATGAGCAGTTCTTC. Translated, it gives CAWTPGTSRINEQFF.

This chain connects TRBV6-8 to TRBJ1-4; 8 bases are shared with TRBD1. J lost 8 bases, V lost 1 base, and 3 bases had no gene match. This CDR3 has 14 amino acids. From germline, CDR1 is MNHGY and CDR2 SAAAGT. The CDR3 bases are TGTGCCAGCAGTTACTTCCGGACAGGGGAAAAACTGTTTTTT. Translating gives CASSYFRTGEKLFF.

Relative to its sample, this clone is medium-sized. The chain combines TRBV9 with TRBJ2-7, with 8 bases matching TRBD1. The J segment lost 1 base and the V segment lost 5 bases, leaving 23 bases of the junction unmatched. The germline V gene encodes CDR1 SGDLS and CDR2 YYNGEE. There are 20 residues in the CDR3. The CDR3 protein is CASSAHRAGTGILVSYEQYF. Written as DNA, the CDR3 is TGTGCCAGCAGTGCTCATAGAGCAGGGACAGGTATCCTTGTTTCCTACGAGCAGTACTTC.

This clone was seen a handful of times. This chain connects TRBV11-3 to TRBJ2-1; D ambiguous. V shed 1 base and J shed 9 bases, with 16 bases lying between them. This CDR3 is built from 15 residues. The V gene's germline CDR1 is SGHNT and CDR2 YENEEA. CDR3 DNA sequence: TGTGCCAGCAGCTTAGTAGCCAATGCTGGTACTGAGCAGTTCTTC. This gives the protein CASSLVANAGTEQFF.

The DNA for the CDR3 is TGTGCCAGTAGTACCGCGACAGGGGCGGGTGAGACCCAGTACTTC. Amino acid sequence: CASSTATGAGETQYF. V gene TRBV19 combines with J gene TRBJ2-5; 8 nucleotides agree with TRBD1. Unmatched junction bases numbered 9, after V lost 4 bases and J lost 5 bases. The germline gives CDR1 LNHDA, CDR2 SQIVND (reference sequence). This CDR3 has 15 amino acids.

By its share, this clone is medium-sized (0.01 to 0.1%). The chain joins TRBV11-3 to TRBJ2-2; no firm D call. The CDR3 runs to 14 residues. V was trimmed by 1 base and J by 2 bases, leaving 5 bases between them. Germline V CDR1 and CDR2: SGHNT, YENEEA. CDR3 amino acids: CASSLGGNTGELFF. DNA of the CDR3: TGTGCCAGCAGCTTAGGGGGAAACACCGGGGAGCTGTTTTTT.

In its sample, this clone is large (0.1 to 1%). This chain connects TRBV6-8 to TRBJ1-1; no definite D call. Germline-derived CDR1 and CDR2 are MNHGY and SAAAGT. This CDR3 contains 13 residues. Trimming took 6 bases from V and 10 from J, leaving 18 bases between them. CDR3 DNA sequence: TGTGCCAGCAGGCATACTTCTAAAATAGGAGCTTTCTTT. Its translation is CASRHTSKIGAFF.

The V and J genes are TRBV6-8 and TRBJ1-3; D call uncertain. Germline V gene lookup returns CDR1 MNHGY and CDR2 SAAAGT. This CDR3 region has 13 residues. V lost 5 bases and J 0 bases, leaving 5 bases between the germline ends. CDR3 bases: TGTGCCAGCAGTGCTAACTCTGGAAACACCATATATTTT. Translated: CASSANSGNTIYF.

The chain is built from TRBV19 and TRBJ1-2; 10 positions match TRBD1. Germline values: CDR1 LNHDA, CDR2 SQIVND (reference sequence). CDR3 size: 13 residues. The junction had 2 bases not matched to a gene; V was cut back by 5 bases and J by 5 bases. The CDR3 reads CASSGGQGYGYTF. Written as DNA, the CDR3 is TGTGCCAGTAGTGGGGGACAGGGGTATGGCTACACCTTC.

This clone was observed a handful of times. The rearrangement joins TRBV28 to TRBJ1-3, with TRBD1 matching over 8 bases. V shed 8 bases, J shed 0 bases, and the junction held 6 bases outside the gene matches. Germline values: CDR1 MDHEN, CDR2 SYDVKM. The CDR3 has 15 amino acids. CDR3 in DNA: TGTGCCAGCTGGACAGGGATCAGCTCTGGAAACACCATATATTTT. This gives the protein CASWTGISSGNTIYF.

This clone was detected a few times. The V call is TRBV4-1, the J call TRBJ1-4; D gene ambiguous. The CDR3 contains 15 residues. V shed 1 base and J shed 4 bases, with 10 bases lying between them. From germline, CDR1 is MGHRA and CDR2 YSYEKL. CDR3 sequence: CASSQVWRNNEKLFF. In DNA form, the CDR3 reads TGCGCCAGCAGCCAAGTTTGGCGGAATAATGAAAAACTGTTTTTT.

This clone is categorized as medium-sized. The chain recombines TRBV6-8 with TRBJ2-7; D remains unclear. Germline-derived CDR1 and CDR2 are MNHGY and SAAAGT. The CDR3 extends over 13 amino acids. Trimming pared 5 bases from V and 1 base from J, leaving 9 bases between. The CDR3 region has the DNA TGTGCCAGCAGTGACCCGACATCCTACGAGCAGTACTTC. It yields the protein CASSDPTSYEQYF.

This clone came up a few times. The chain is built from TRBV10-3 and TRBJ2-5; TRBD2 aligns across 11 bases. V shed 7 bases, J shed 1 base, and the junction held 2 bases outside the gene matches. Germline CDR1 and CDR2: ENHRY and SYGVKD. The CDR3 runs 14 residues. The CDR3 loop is CAIKGLAAQETQYF. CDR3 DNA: TGTGCCATCAAGGGACTAGCGGCCCAAGAGACCCAGTACTTC.

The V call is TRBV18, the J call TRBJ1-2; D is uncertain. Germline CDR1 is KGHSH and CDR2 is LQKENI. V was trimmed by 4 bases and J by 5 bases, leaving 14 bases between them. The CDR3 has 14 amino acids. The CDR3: CASSQGAQLYGYTF. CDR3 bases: TGTGCCAGCTCACAAGGAGCCCAGCTATATGGCTACACCTTC.

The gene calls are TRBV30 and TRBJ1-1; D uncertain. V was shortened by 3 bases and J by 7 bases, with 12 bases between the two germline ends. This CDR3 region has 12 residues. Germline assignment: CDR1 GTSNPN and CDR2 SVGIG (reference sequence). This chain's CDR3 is CAWSSPPIEAFF. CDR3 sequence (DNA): TGTGCCTGGAGCTCGCCCCCCATTGAAGCTTTCTTT. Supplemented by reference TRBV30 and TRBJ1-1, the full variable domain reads SQTIHQWPATLVQPVGSPLSLECTVEGTSNPNLYWYRQAAGRGLQLLFYSVGIGQISSEVPQNLSASRPQDRQFILSSKKLLLSDSGFYLCAWSSPPIEAFFGQGTRLTVV.

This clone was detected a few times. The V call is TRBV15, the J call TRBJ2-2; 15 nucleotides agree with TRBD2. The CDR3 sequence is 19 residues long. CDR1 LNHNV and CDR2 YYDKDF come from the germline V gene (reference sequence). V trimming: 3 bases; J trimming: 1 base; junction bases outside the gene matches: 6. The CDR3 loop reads CATSRAPGLAGGNTGELFF. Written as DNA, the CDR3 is TGTGCCACCAGCAGGGCCCCGGGACTAGCGGGGGGGAACACCGGGGAGCTGTTTTTT.

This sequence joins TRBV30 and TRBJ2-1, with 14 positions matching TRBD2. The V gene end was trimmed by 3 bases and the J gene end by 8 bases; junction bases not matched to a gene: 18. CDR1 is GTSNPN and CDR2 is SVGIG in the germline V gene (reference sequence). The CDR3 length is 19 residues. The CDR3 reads CAWRTQGNKGLAGAHEQFF. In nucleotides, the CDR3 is TGTGCCTGGAGGACCCAAGGAAATAAGGGACTAGCGGGAGCCCATGAGCAGTTCTTC.

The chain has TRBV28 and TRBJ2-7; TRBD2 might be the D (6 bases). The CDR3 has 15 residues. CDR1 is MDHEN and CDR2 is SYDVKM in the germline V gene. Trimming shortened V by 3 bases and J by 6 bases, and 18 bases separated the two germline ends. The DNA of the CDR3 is TGTGCCAGCAGTTTCGTCGTAACTCGGGAGCCCGAGCAGTACTTC. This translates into CASSFVVTREPEQYF.

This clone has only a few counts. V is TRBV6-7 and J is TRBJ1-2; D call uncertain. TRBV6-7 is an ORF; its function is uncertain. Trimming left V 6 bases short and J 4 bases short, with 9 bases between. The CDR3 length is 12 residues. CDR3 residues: CASRQFGYGYTF. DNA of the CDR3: TGTGCCAGCAGGCAGTTTGGCTATGGCTACACCTTC.